Sequencing of this T cell receptor beta chain was carried out in a study of OX40 agonist ivuxolimab in advanced cancers. Generated by immunoSEQ multiplex PCR, the TCRdb table keeps only in-frame clones and is missing some. In the table there are roughly 20,000 clones, 83% of which are singletons. The germline V gene encodes CDR1 MNHNS and CDR2 SASEGT. The V end was cut by 0 bases, the J end by 5 bases, with 13 bases between. The CDR3 length is 16 residues. This receptor was identified in an adult with an advanced solid tumor such as melanoma, head and neck, liver or kidney cancer. V gene TRBV6-1 combines with J gene TRBJ2-2, with D perhaps TRBD2 (6 bases). The sequenced sample was CD4+ or CD8+ T cells sorted from blood, obtained in a trial of the OX40 agonist ivuxolimab. CDR3 in amino acids: CASSEAGTRGTGELFF. The CDR3 DNA sequence: TGTGCCAGCAGTGAAGCGGGCACCCGGGGGACCGGGGAGCTGTTTTTT.